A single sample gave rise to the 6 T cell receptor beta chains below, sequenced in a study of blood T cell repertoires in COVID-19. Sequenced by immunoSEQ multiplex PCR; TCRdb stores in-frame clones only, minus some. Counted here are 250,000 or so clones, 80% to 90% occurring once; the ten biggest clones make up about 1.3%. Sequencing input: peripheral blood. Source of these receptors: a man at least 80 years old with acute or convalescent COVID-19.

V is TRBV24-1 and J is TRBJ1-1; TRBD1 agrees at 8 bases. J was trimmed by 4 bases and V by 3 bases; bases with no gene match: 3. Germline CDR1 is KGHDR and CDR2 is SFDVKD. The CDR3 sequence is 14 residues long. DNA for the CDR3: TGTGCCACCAGTGATCAGGGGGCGAGCACTGAAGCTTTCTTT. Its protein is CATSDQGASTEAFF.

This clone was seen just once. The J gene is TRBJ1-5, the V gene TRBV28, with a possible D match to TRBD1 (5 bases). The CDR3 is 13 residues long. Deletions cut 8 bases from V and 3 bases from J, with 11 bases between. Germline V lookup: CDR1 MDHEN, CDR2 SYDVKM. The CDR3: CASRTRDNQPQHF. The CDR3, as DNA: TGTGCCAGCCGGACAAGGGACAATCAGCCCCAGCATTTT.

CDR3 sequence (DNA): TGTGCCAGCAGCCAAGGGACTAGCGGGAGCTCCTACAATGAGCAGTTCTTC. Translating gives CASSQGTSGSSYNEQFF. The chain links TRBV4-2 to TRBJ2-1, with TRBD2 identical over 13 bases. The germline V gene has CDR1 LGHNA and CDR2 YNFKEQ. V lost 1 base, J lost 0 bases, and 0 bases stayed unmatched. The CDR3 has 17 amino acids.

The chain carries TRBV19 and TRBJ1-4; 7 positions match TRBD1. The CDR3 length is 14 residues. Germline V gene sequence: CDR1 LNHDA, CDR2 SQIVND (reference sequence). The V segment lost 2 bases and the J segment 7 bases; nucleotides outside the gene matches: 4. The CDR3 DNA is TGTGCCAGTAGTATAAGAGGGGGCGGTGAAAAACTGTTTTTT. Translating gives CASSIRGGGEKLFF.

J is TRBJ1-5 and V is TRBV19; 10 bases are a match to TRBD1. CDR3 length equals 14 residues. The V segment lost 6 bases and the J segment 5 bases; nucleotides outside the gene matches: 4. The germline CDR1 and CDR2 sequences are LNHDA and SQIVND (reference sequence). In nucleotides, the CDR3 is TGTGCCAGTAGCGAGACAGGGGGCGATCAGCCCCAGCATTTT. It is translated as CASSETGGDQPQHF.

The CDR3: CASSLGQSNEQFF. CDR3 nucleotides: TGTGCCAGCAGCCTGGGACAGTCGAATGAGCAGTTCTTC. This sequence joins TRBV7-2 and TRBJ2-1, with 7 bases aligning to TRBD1. CDR3 length equals 13 residues. The J segment lost 7 bases and the V segment lost 5 bases, leaving 5 bases of the junction unmatched. Germline assignment: CDR1 SGHTA and CDR2 FQGNSA.